This record covers a single TCR beta chain. Sequencing used immunoSEQ multiplex PCR; TCRdb keeps in-frame clones, though not all of them. The sample records around 280,000 clones, under 90% being singletons. This sample was taken from a study of blood T cell repertoires in COVID-19. The CDR3 has 15 residues. Germline V lookup: CDR1 SGHDT, CDR2 YYEEEE. Trimming cost V 0 bases and J 7 bases, with 11 bases left between them. The material sequenced was PBMCs or T cells enriched from blood (not recorded which). The receptor's source is a woman in her thirties or forties who had recovered from COVID-19. The J gene is TRBJ1-6, the V gene TRBV5-6; D is unclear. The CDR3 nucleotides are TGTGCCAGCAGCTTGGAAACTAAATCGAATTCACCCCTCCACTTT. Its translation: CASSLETKSNSPLHF.